Following are 32 T cell receptor beta chains from one sample sequenced in a study of blood T cell repertoires in COVID-19. TCRdb keeps only in-frame clones here, not all; method: immunoSEQ multiplex PCR. This table has a few hundred thousand clones, nearly 85% appearing once. Sequenced: peripheral blood. The receptors were gathered from a human donor in a cohort sampled during active COVID-19.

V usage is TRBV5-1 and J usage is TRBJ2-7, with D tentatively TRBD1 (6 bases). CDR1 and CDR2 (germline): SGHRS, YFSETQ. V shed 7 bases and J shed 6 bases, with 20 bases lying between them. This CDR3 has 14 amino acids. The CDR3 DNA reads as TGCGCCAGCTCGCCCCCCTCAGGGGTGGGCGAGCAGTACTTC. Amino acids: CASSPPSGVGEQYF.

V and J are TRBV7-2 and TRBJ1-6, with 7 bases that match TRBD1. The J segment lost 0 bases and the V segment lost 4 bases, leaving 9 bases of the junction unmatched. Germline CDR1 is SGHTA and CDR2 is FQGNSA. CDR3 size: 18 residues. CDR3 nucleotide sequence: TGTGCCAGCAGCTCAAACCCCCGGGACAGCTCCTATAATTCACCCCTCCACTTT. It encodes CASSSNPRDSSYNSPLHF.

The genes are TRBV5-1 and TRBJ2-7; D is undetermined. Germline assignment: CDR1 SGHRS and CDR2 YFSETQ. V shed 4 bases and J shed 0 bases, with 11 bases lying between them. The CDR3 loop spans 14 amino acids. CDR3 coding DNA: TGCGCCAGCAGCCTGGCCCTTCTCTCCTACGAGCAGTACTTC. Protein product: CASSLALLSYEQYF.

This rearrangement joins TRBV2 to TRBJ1-5; maybe TRBD1 (5 bases). Deletions cut 7 bases from V and 0 bases from J, with 13 bases between. The CDR3 covers 15 residues. CDR1 is SNHLY, CDR2 FYNNEI, per germline. For the CDR3, the DNA is TGTGCCAGCACGATTTACAGGAATAGCAATCAGCCCCAGCATTTT. It encodes CASTIYRNSNQPQHF. Full variable domain (rest looked up from reference TRBV2 and TRBJ1-5): EPEVTQTPSHQVTQMGQEVILRCVPISNHLYFYWYRQILGQKVEFLVSFYNNEISEKSEIFDDQFSVERPDGSNFTLKIRSTKLEDSAMYFCASTIYRNSNQPQHFGDGTRLSIL.

The V call is TRBV6-6, the J call TRBJ2-7; 8 nucleotides line up with TRBD2. This CDR3 spans 14 amino acids. CDR1 is MNHNY, CDR2 SVGAGI, per germline (reference sequence). J gave up 1 base and V 5 bases, and 4 bases lay outside the gene matches. CDR3 DNA: TGTGCCAGCAGTACTAGCGGTGGATCCTACGAGCAGTACTTC. Protein product: CASSTSGGSYEQYF.

The chain couples TRBV3-1 (or the pseudogene TRBV3-2) to TRBJ2-3, with 11 bases fitting TRBD2. Germline assignment: CDR1 LGHDT and CDR2 YNNKEL (reference sequence). V was clipped by 2 bases and J by 1 base; unmatched bases: 2. CDR3 length equals 16 residues. The CDR3 sequence is CASSQLAGGGTDTQYF. The CDR3 region has the DNA TGTGCCAGCAGCCAACTAGCGGGAGGAGGCACAGATACGCAGTATTTT.

This CDR3 is CASSGDRKGDGYTF. In DNA, the CDR3 is TGCGCCAGCAGCGGGGACAGAAAAGGCGACGGCTACACCTTC. V usage is TRBV5-1 and J usage is TRBJ1-2; 7 bases match TRBD1. Germline assignment: CDR1 SGHRS and CDR2 YFSETQ. V shed 4 bases and J 8 bases; nucleotides not matched to a gene: 11. The CDR3 has 14 residues.

The chain employs TRBV5-8 and TRBJ2-5, with D perhaps matching TRBD1 (6 bases). Germline V gives CDR1 SGHTS, CDR2 YDEGEE. The CDR3 covers 14 residues. V lost 5 bases, J lost 5 bases, and 16 bases lay in between. CDR3 nucleotide sequence: TGTGCCAGCAGGTTACCAGGGGTGGAGGAGACCCAGTACTTC. This codes for CASRLPGVEETQYF.

J is TRBJ2-2 and V is TRBV18; D is ambiguous. The CDR3 covers 15 residues. Germline lookup yields CDR1 KGHSH and CDR2 LQKENI. With 2 bases removed from V and 5 bases from J, the gap between germline ends came to 12 bases. In DNA form, the CDR3 reads TGTGCCAGCTCACCAGGGCAGTCTACGACCGGGGAGCTGTTTTTT. Translated, it gives CASSPGQSTTGELFF.

The J gene is TRBJ1-6, the V gene TRBV27; D not certain. CDR1 and CDR2 (germline): MNHEY, SMNVEV (reference sequence). V was trimmed by 6 bases and J by 10 bases, leaving 22 bases between them. CDR3 length: 16 amino acids. CDR3 amino acids: CASSPNGGRSRSPLHF. The CDR3 DNA sequence: TGTGCCAGCAGCCCAAATGGAGGGCGGAGTAGGTCACCCCTCCACTTT.

This chain links TRBV6-2 or TRBV6-3 with TRBJ1-2, with D possibly matching TRBD1 (5 bases). Germline CDR1 MNHEY, CDR2 SVGEGT. The CDR3 totals 13 residues. With 5 bases removed from V and 10 bases from J, the gap between germline ends came to 17 bases. DNA of the CDR3: TGTGCCAGCAGTAATCCCCAGGGAGGGGACTACACCTTC. It encodes CASSNPQGGDYTF.

The chain uses TRBV20-1 and TRBJ2-7, with D possibly matching TRBD2 (6 bases). Germline V CDR1 and CDR2: DFQATT, SNEGSKA (reference sequence). There are 11 residues in the CDR3. Trimming pared 2 bases from V and 10 bases from J, leaving 12 bases between. This CDR3 is CSARRTGAQYF. CDR3 nucleotides: TGCAGTGCTAGACGTACGGGAGCACAGTACTTC.

The V and J genes are TRBV5-1 and TRBJ2-3; 10 bases align to TRBD2. This CDR3 spans 17 amino acids. Trimming cost V 1 base and J 0 bases; bases outside gene matches: 5. CDR1 SGHRS and CDR2 YFSETQ come from the germline V gene. CDR3 DNA sequence: TGCGCCAGCAGCTTGACTAGCGGGGCCTCTAGCACAGATACGCAGTATTTT. Translated, it gives CASSLTSGASSTDTQYF.

V is TRBV2 and J is TRBJ2-1; a possible D gene is TRBD2 (5 bases). CDR1 SNHLY and CDR2 FYNNEI come from the germline V gene. The V and J ends lost 8 bases and 7 bases respectively, with 15 bases between them. This CDR3 region has 13 residues. Here the CDR3 DNA reads TGTGCCAGCCGGGATTCGACAATTAATGAGCAGTTCTTC. The encoded protein is CASRDSTINEQFF. The variable domain in full, with the rest retrieved from reference TRBV2 and TRBJ2-1, is EPEVTQTPSHQVTQMGQEVILRCVPISNHLYFYWYRQILGQKVEFLVSFYNNEISEKSEIFDDQFSVERPDGSNFTLKIRSTKLEDSAMYFCASRDSTINEQFFGPGTRLTVL.

The chain carries TRBV7-9 and TRBJ2-3; the match to TRBD2 covers 8 bases. V lost 4 bases and J lost 2; bases outside the gene matches: 11. The CDR3 has 17 residues. Germline loops: CDR1 SEHNR, CDR2 FQNEAQ (reference sequence). In DNA form, the CDR3 reads TGTGCCAGCAGCTCCACGACTATAGCGGGATTCACAGATACGCAGTATTTT. Its translation: CASSSTTIAGFTDTQYF.

The CDR3 DNA follows: TGTGCCAGCAGCCGACGTGCGGGGGAAACCTACGAGCAGTACTTC. Translation: CASSRRAGETYEQYF. V gene TRBV4-2 combines with J gene TRBJ2-7; 7 bases are a match to TRBD2. Germline V gene sequence: CDR1 LGHNA, CDR2 YNFKEQ. Unmatched junction bases numbered 8, after V lost 4 bases and J lost 2 bases. The CDR3 consists of 15 residues.

J is TRBJ1-5 and V is TRBV19; TRBD1 matches 7 bases. Trimming took 5 bases from V and 0 from J; bases not matched to a gene: 16. The length of the CDR3 is 19 residues. Per germline, CDR1 LNHDA and CDR2 SQIVND (reference sequence). In nucleotides, the CDR3 is TGTGCCAGTAGTGGGTCGACAGGGAAAGGCCTCGTTAGCAATCAGCCCCAGCATTTT. Translated: CASSGSTGKGLVSNQPQHF.

The rearrangement joins TRBV19 to TRBJ2-3; 10 bases line up with TRBD1. With V trimmed by 5 bases and J by 4 bases, 3 bases remained unmatched. This CDR3 contains 14 residues. CDR1 LNHDA and CDR2 SQIVND come from the germline V gene (reference sequence). The CDR3 bases are TGTGCCAGTAGTCTCGGACAGGGGGCAGATACGCAGTATTTT. Its translation is CASSLGQGADTQYF.

The rearrangement joins TRBV7-9 to TRBJ2-5; possible D gene TRBD1, 6 bases. Trimming removed 4 bases from V and 1 base from J, with 16 bases in between. Germline assignment: CDR1 SEHNR and CDR2 FQNEAQ (reference sequence). This CDR3 is 16 amino acids long. The CDR3 protein is CASSSLRDMLQETQYF. CDR3 DNA: TGTGCCAGCAGCTCCCTCCGGGACATGCTCCAAGAGACCCAGTACTTC.

In nucleotides, the CDR3 is TGTGCCAGCAGCCAAGTTTCGACTAGCGGGAGTTTCAGGGCCGGGGAGCTGTTTTTT. As protein: CASSQVSTSGSFRAGELFF. The chain carries TRBV4-2 and TRBJ2-2, with TRBD2 identical over 12 bases. V was pared by 1 base and J by 6 bases, with 12 bases of the junction left unmatched. The CDR3 sequence is 19 residues long. Looked up from germline, CDR1 is LGHNA and CDR2 is YNFKEQ.

V usage is TRBV7-2 and J usage is TRBJ2-2; 10 bases align to TRBD2. CDR3 size: 15 residues. Per the germline V gene, CDR1 is SGHTA and CDR2 is FQGNSA. The junction had 10 bases not matched to a gene; V was cut back by 8 bases and J by 7 bases. The CDR3 protein is CASSRLAGGYGELFF. The DNA for the CDR3 is TGTGCCAGCTCTCGATTAGCGGGGGGTTACGGGGAGCTGTTTTTT.

CDR3: CASSLGRGRYEQYF. CDR3 DNA sequence: TGTGCCAGCAGCTTGGGCAGGGGCCGCTACGAGCAGTACTTC. The gene calls are TRBV5-4 and TRBJ2-7, with a tentative D call TRBD1 (6 bases). The CDR3 has 14 amino acids. V was cut by 0 bases and J by 3 bases, with 10 bases left in between. Germline CDR1 is SGHNT and CDR2 is YYREEE (reference sequence).

This clone was recorded a few times. The J gene is TRBJ1-1, the V gene TRBV6-5; D possibly corresponds to TRBD1 (6 bases). The V gene lost 7 bases and the J gene lost 0 bases, with 15 bases spanning the gap. The CDR3 sequence is 15 residues long. CDR1 and CDR2 (germline): MNHEY, SVGAGI. CDR3 nucleotides: TGTGCCAGCACCATCACAGGGAGCATGAACACTGAAGCTTTCTTT. This encodes CASTITGSMNTEAFF.

This clone appeared once. V is TRBV4-3 and J is TRBJ1-2; D possibly corresponds to TRBD1 (6 bases). The germline V gene encodes CDR1 LGHNA and CDR2 YSLEER. The CDR3 length is 14 residues. V was shortened by 1 base and J by 5 bases, with 11 bases between the two germline ends. The DNA of the CDR3 is TGCGCCAGCAGCCAAGCCGGGACACGGTATGGCTACACCTTC. Its protein is CASSQAGTRYGYTF.

The table lists this clone with a few counts. This sequence joins TRBV5-1 and TRBJ2-7; D gene unclear. V was trimmed by 5 bases and J by 0 bases, leaving 18 bases between them. Germline V gives CDR1 SGHRS, CDR2 YFSETQ. This CDR3 comprises 16 residues. In nucleotides, the CDR3 is TGCGCCAGCAGACCTTCCATGGGCTTCAGCTCCTACGAGCAGTACTTC. Encoded protein: CASRPSMGFSSYEQYF.

This clone was seen more than once but under ten times. The CDR3 region is CSVNGLAGGLTDTQYF. The CDR3 DNA reads as TGCAGCGTTAACGGACTAGCGGGGGGTTTGACAGATACGCAGTATTTT. The rearrangement uses TRBV29-1 and TRBJ2-3; 14 bases line up with TRBD2. Looked up from germline, CDR1 is SQVTM and CDR2 is ANQGSEA. The CDR3 totals 16 residues. The V and J ends lost 5 bases and 3 bases, in that order; junction bases with no gene match: 7.

V and J are TRBV11-2 and TRBJ2-1; 12 bases are shared with TRBD2. The CDR3 covers 16 residues. Germline V gene data show CDR1 as SGHAT and CDR2 as FQNNGV. J was trimmed by 3 bases and V by 5 bases; bases with no gene match: 5. CDR3 in DNA: TGTGCCAGCAGCCGAGGACTAGCGGGGATCTACAATGAGCAGTTCTTC. Translation gives CASSRGLAGIYNEQFF.

This clone has only one observation. The V and J genes are TRBV5-1 and TRBJ2-3, with 11 positions matching TRBD2. J was trimmed by 4 bases and V by 4 bases; bases with no gene match: 8. Germline V lookup: CDR1 SGHRS, CDR2 YFSETQ. This CDR3 spans 16 amino acids. CDR3 nucleotides: TGCGCCAGCAGCCCGACTAGCGGGACTACGGCAGATACGCAGTATTTT. Translation: CASSPTSGTTADTQYF.

The chain employs TRBV4-1 and TRBJ2-5; the D gene is possibly TRBD2 (5 bases). The CDR3 has 16 amino acids. The V end was cut by 0 bases, the J end by 5 bases, with 16 bases between. The germline V gene encodes CDR1 MGHRA and CDR2 YSYEKL. The CDR3 coding sequence is TGCGCCAGCAGCCAAGATGCCGCCCGAGGGTGGGAGACCCAGTACTTC. This encodes CASSQDAARGWETQYF.

This rearrangement joins TRBV3-1 (or the pseudogene TRBV3-2) to TRBJ2-3; tentatively, D is TRBD1 (6 bases). Germline CDR1 LGHDT, CDR2 YNNKEL (reference sequence). V gave up 0 bases and J gave up 2 bases, with 12 bases separating them. This CDR3 region has 16 residues. CDR3 region: CASSQDPGAHTDTQYF. For the CDR3, the DNA is TGTGCCAGCAGCCAAGATCCAGGGGCCCACACAGATACGCAGTATTTT.

The rearrangement joins TRBV18 to TRBJ2-1, with 14 bases identical to TRBD2. The ends lost 3 bases at V and 6 bases at J; junction bases unmatched: 1. CDR3 length equals 15 residues. The germline V gene encodes CDR1 KGHSH and CDR2 LQKENI. CDR3 sequence reads: CASSPGTSGGNEQFF. The CDR3 coding sequence is TGTGCCAGCTCACCCGGGACTAGCGGGGGCAATGAGCAGTTCTTC.

The CDR3 DNA follows: TGCGCCAGCAGTGTTTCCCCCCCGCGGGAGACCCAGTACTTC. Encoded protein: CASSVSPPRETQYF. The rearrangement uses TRBV10-2 and TRBJ2-5; no clear D gene. The CDR3 extends over 14 amino acids. CDR1 WSHSY and CDR2 SAAADI come from the germline V gene. V was clipped by 4 bases and J by 5 bases, with 14 bases between them.